The rows below give T cell receptor beta chains drawn from one sample of a study of blood T cells in healthy people across ages. TCRdb reprocessed the 5' RACE reads via MiXCR and lists one record per CDR3 protein. The data contain approximately 880,000 distinct CDR3 sequences, about 48% of them singletons. Sample: blood. Receptors were obtained from a man aged 25-40 years in good health. The CDR3 runs from the conserved cysteine through the conserved F or W. D genes are given only for firm matches. Not all rows give a size; the values are once, few, many and, for expanded clones, a class.

TRBJ1-1	TRBV29-1	-	TRBD1	TGCAGCGTTGGACAGGGTGGGTCTGAAGCTTTCTTT	CSVGQGGSEAFF
TRBJ2-7	TRBV20-1	-	-	TGCAGTGCCCGGGGGACAGCAAACTACGAGCAGTACTTC	CSARGTANYEQYF
TRBJ1-6	TRBV20-1	-	-	TGCAGTGCTAGGAATAGGGGTCGCTCACCCCTCCACTTT	CSARNRGRSPLHF
TRBJ2-2	TRBV4-1	many	TRBD1	TGCGCCAGCAGCCAAATCGGACAGGGTGAGAACACCGGGGAGCTGTTTTTT	CASSQIGQGENTGELFF
TRBJ1-6	TRBV15	-	-	TGTGCCACCAGCAGAGTTCAGAACAGGGCACCCCCCTATAATTCACCCCTCCACTTT	CATSRVQNRAPPYNSPLHF
TRBJ2-7	TRBV28	-	TRBD1	TGTGCCAGCAGTTTAGAGGGACAGGGACCCCTGGGGGAGCAGTACTTC	CASSLEGQGPLGEQYF
TRBJ2-4	TRBV7-2	-	-	TGTGCCAGCAGCGGGGGCCTCCCTGACATTCAGTACTTC	CASSGGLPDIQYF
TRBJ2-7	TRBV27	-	TRBD1	TGTGCCAGCAGTTTCTCAGGCAGACAGGGGGCCTACGAGCAGTACTTC	CASSFSGRQGAYEQYF
TRBJ1-2	TRBV6-2/TRBV6-3	-	-	TGTGCCAGCAGTTACGAGGCAGGCGGACCCTATGGCTACACCTTC	CASSYEAGGPYGYTF
TRBJ1-2	TRBV20-1	-	TRBD1	TGCAGTGCTAGACAGGGGGATCGCTATGGCTACACCTTC	CSARQGDRYGYTF
TRBJ1-5	TRBV12-3/TRBV12-4	once	-	TGTGCCAGCACCTCGAGAGGGGCTCAGCCCCAGCATTTT	CASTSRGAQPQHF
TRBJ2-3	TRBV4-2	-	-	TGTGCCAGCAGCCAAGTAGGAGACGGAATCACAGATACGCAGTATTTT	CASSQVGDGITDTQYF
TRBJ2-3	TRBV7-8	-	-	TGTGCCAGCCGGGACGGGGGCAGGTATACGCAGTATTTT	CASRDGGRYTQYF
TRBJ2-1	TRBV5-1	-	TRBD2	TGCGCCAGCCAAAGCGGGGGGCGGACCTACAATGAGCAGTTCTTC	CASQSGGRTYNEQFF
TRBJ2-7	TRBV20-1	-	TRBD1	TGCAGTGCTAGAGATCACGGACAGGCCTACGAGCAGTACTTC	CSARDHGQAYEQYF
TRBJ2-1	TRBV27	-	TRBD2	TGTGCCAGCAGTTCCATGCGGGGGATCTACAATGAGCAGTTCTTC	CASSSMRGIYNEQFF
TRBJ1-4	TRBV7-2	-	-	TGTGCCAGCAGCCTATACCGGGGCGCAGGCGAAAAACTGTTTTTT	CASSLYRGAGEKLFF
TRBJ1-1	TRBV27	few	TRBD1	TGTGCCAGCAGTTCCGCCGGACAGGACCCTGAAGCTTTCTTT	CASSSAGQDPEAFF
TRBJ1-2	TRBV12-3/TRBV12-4	many	-	TGTGCCAGCAGGGGCTATGGCTACACCTTC	CASRGYGYTF
TRBJ2-1	TRBV7-2	-	-	TGTGCCAGCAGCTTAGCGACTCAGGCGGGTGAGCAGTTCTTC	CASSLATQAGEQFF
TRBJ1-4	TRBV6-5	-	-	TGTGCCAGCAGTCCCCGGGATTTTAGGGGGGAAAAACTGTTTTTT	CASSPRDFRGEKLFF
TRBJ2-7	TRBV6-1	-	TRBD2	TGTGCCACCTTTATACTAGCGGTCTCCTACGAGCAGTACTTC	CATFILAVSYEQYF
TRBJ2-5	TRBV29-1	-	TRBD1	TGCAGCGTTCTGGACAGGGGGGGTGGGGAGACCCAGTACTTC	CSVLDRGGGETQYF
TRBJ2-7	TRBV5-1	few	-	TGCGCCAGCAGCTCTCGGGACGCAACCTACGAGCAGTACTTC	CASSSRDATYEQYF
TRBJ1-6	TRBV20-1	few	-	TGCAGTGCTAGAGTTGGGGGGCTCGGATATTCACCCCTCCACTTT	CSARVGGLGYSPLHF
TRBJ2-7	TRBV28	few	-	TGTGCCAGCACACCTCCAGTCTCCTACGAGCAGTACTTC	CASTPPVSYEQYF
TRBJ2-5	TRBV11-2	-	TRBD2	TGTGCCAGCAGCTCACGGGGGGGCGTTGGTCAAGAGACCCAGTACTTC	CASSSRGGVGQETQYF
TRBJ2-7	TRBV27	-	TRBD1	TGTGCCAGCAGTTTTTCGACAGGGCAGTACGAGCAGTACTTC	CASSFSTGQYEQYF
TRBJ1-2	TRBV25-1	-	-	TGTGCCAGCAGTCCGGATGGGGGACTCTATGGCTACACCTTC	CASSPDGGLYGYTF
TRBJ2-3	TRBV12-3/TRBV12-4	-	-	TGTGCCAGCAGTTTAGCGACAGACGGCGATACGCAGTATTTT	CASSLATDGDTQYF
TRBJ1-2	TRBV20-1	-	-	TGCAGTGCTAGAGGGGGCGGGGGGAACTATGGCTACACCTTC	CSARGGGGNYGYTF
TRBJ2-1	TRBV20-1	-	-	TGCAGTGCCGGAAGCGCGGGGATCTATGAGCAGTTCTTC	CSAGSAGIYEQFF